A single sample gave rise to the 8 T cell receptor beta chains below, sequenced in a study of vaccination and CD4 T cells after COVID-19. Cultured CD4+ T cell DNA was sequenced using the Oncomine TCR Beta short-read assay. TCRdb reanalysed the PCR reads using MiXCR and keeps one entry per CDR3 protein. In the table there are about 8,800 distinct CDR3 sequences, roughly three fifths of which are singletons. The treatment was: roughly ten-day PBMC culture with coronavirus spike peptide pools or control peptides (ViraFEST assay). What these receptors recognize is not known. The sequenced sample was cultured CD4+ T cells from blood, obtained after SARS-CoV-2 vaccination. The receptors were gathered from a human donor with COVID-19.

The table lists this clonotype with a few counts. The rearrangement uses TRBV6-1 and TRBJ1-5; D gene unclear. V lost 6 bases and J lost 3, with 12 bases in between. The CDR3 is 14 residues long. Germline CDR1 reads MNHNS; CDR2 reads SASEGT. The CDR3: CASRSRVDNQPQHF. CDR3 coding DNA: TGTGCCAGCAGATCTAGGGTGGACAATCAGCCCCAGCATTTT.

The chain recombines TRBV6-1 with TRBJ2-1; no clear D. V lost 10 bases, J lost 9 bases, and 13 bases lay in between. This CDR3 is built from 11 residues. Germline V lookup: CDR1 MNHNS, CDR2 SASEGT. CDR3 nucleotides: TGTGCCACCTCCCGGGTGGGTGAGCAGTTCTTC. Residues: CATSRVGEQFF.

J is TRBJ1-3 and V is TRBV6-5; D remains ambiguous. From germline, CDR1 is MNHEY and CDR2 SVGAGI. The CDR3 spans 15 residues. V lost 0 bases and J 0 bases, leaving 6 bases between the germline ends. Here the CDR3 reads CASSYSESSGNTIYF. DNA for the CDR3: TGTGCCAGCAGTTACTCGGAGAGCTCTGGAAACACCATATATTTT.

The chain links TRBV7-2 to TRBJ1-1, with D hard to call. This CDR3 is built from 16 residues. The ends were cut back, 0 bases at V and 2 bases at J, with 13 bases in the middle. The germline V gene has CDR1 SGHTA and CDR2 FQGNSA. CDR3 sequence: CASSLALGGGNTEAFF. CDR3 sequence (DNA): TGTGCCAGCAGCTTAGCGTTGGGCGGAGGAAACACTGAAGCTTTCTTT.

The gene calls are TRBV10-3 and TRBJ1-5; D gene uncertain. This CDR3 region has 14 residues. The germline gives CDR1 ENHRY, CDR2 SYGVKD. Trimming stripped 4 bases from V and 8 bases from J, with 15 bases between. CDR3: CAISADGQVEPQHF. CDR3 bases: TGTGCCATCAGTGCCGACGGCCAGGTTGAGCCCCAGCATTTT.

In this sample, this clonotype turned up once. The V gene is TRBV7-3, the J gene TRBJ2-7; TRBD1 matches at 8 bases. This CDR3 comprises 15 residues. Germline CDR1 and CDR2: SGHTA and FQGTGA. The V gene end was trimmed by 5 bases and the J gene end by 3 bases; junction bases not matched to a gene: 9. The chain's CDR3 is CASSRRGTGDYEQYF. The CDR3 bases are TGTGCCAGCAGCCGAAGGGGGACAGGAGACTACGAGCAGTACTTC.

J is TRBJ1-2 and V is TRBV7-2; TRBD1 is a possible D gene (5 bases). Looked up from germline, CDR1 is SGHTA and CDR2 is FQGNSA. The CDR3 spans 15 residues. Trimming shortened V by 1 base and J by 6 bases, and 15 bases separated the two germline ends. CDR3 amino acids: CASSLDPRDMDGYTF. The CDR3 DNA reads TGTGCCAGCAGCTTAGATCCCAGGGATATGGATGGCTACACCTTC.

This clonotype appeared a single time. The chain recombines TRBV4-3 with TRBJ1-6; the match to TRBD1 covers 7 bases. The V gene end was trimmed by 5 bases and the J gene end by 7 bases; junction bases not matched to a gene: 5. There are 14 residues in the CDR3. CDR1 is LGHNA, CDR2 YSLEER, per germline. The CDR3 region has the DNA TGCGCCAGCAGCACAGACAGGGAGAATTCACCCCTCCACTTT. This translates into CASSTDRENSPLHF.